Listed below are T cell receptor beta chains from one sample, sequenced in a study of blood T cells in healthy people across ages. TCRdb called the 5' RACE reads again in MiXCR, with one record for every CDR3 protein. Of about 1.6 million distinct CDR3 sequences listed, roughly 30% are singletons. Source material: blood. These receptor sequences come from a young woman in good health. Both conserved end residues are part of each CDR3. The D gene is left open where the match is weak. Only part of the rows carry a size: once, few, many, or a class if the clone is expanded.

d_gene,v_gene,j_gene,abundance,CDR3aa,CDR3nt
-,TRBV7-8,TRBJ1-1,-,CASSPGERTNTEAFF,TGTGCCAGCAGCCCTGGGGAACGGACGAACACTGAAGCTTTCTTT
-,TRBV6-6,TRBJ2-7,many,CASSYAISYEQYF,TGTGCCAGCAGTTACGCTATTTCCTACGAGCAGTACTTC
TRBD2,TRBV27,TRBJ2-1,-,CASRPGTSIFHEQFF,TGTGCCAGCAGGCCCGGGACTAGTATCTTCCATGAGCAGTTCTTC
TRBD1,TRBV5-1,TRBJ2-3,few,CASRGQGGPDTQYF,TGCGCCAGCAGAGGACAGGGAGGCCCAGATACGCAGTATTTT
-,TRBV7-9,TRBJ2-1,-,CASSRTGEFNEQFF,TGTGCCAGCAGCCGGACGGGGGAGTTCAATGAGCAGTTCTTC
TRBD1,TRBV2,TRBJ1-6,-,CASSARTGDQGSPLHF,TGTGCCAGCAGCGCAAGGACAGGCGACCAGGGGTCACCCCTCCACTTT
-,TRBV30,TRBJ2-3,few,CARRGRGTDTQYF,TGTGCCCGTCGGGGCCGAGGCACAGATACGCAGTATTTT
TRBD2,TRBV6-5,TRBJ2-5,-,CASAPSGASQETQYF,TGTGCCAGCGCCCCTAGCGGGGCTTCACAAGAGACCCAGTACTTC
-,TRBV2,TRBJ1-5,-,CASADSLVPQHF,TGTGCCAGCGCGGACAGCCTAGTGCCCCAGCATTTT
-,TRBV20-1,TRBJ1-2,few,CSASRGSGGYTF,TGCAGTGCTAGTCGCGGGTCGGGAGGCTACACCTTC
-,TRBV10-3,TRBJ2-5,many,CAISKTATETQYF,TGTGCCATCAGTAAGACAGCGACGGAGACCCAGTACTTC
-,TRBV6-1,TRBJ2-6,once,CASSGRGSRSGANVLTF,TGTGCCAGCAGTGGGCGCGGCAGCCGCTCTGGGGCCAACGTCCTGACTTTC
-,TRBV10-3,TRBJ2-2,-,CAISESGSTNTGELFF,TGTGCCATCAGTGAGTCGGGGAGCACTAACACCGGGGAGCTGTTTTTT
-,TRBV7-2,TRBJ2-3,few,CASSPGLSEGTQYF,TGTGCCAGCAGCCCCGGGCTAAGCGAGGGTACGCAGTATTTT
-,TRBV29-1,TRBJ1-2,many,CSVEYPGRNGYTF,TGCAGCGTTGAGTATCCAGGGCGGAATGGCTACACCTTC
-,TRBV27,TRBJ1-2,-,CASSLVLGEGYTF,TGTGCCAGCAGTTTGGTCCTGGGGGAGGGCTACACCTTC
-,TRBV28,TRBJ2-1,-,CASSFPDREAYNEQFF,TGTGCCAGCAGTTTCCCTGACAGGGAGGCCTACAATGAGCAGTTCTTC
TRBD2,TRBV6-2/TRBV6-3,TRBJ2-1,-,CASSLIAGGSNEQFF,TGTGCCAGCAGCCTGATAGCGGGAGGGTCCAATGAGCAGTTCTTC
-,TRBV6-5,TRBJ2-3,-,CASSYFGGPGVDTQYF,TGTGCCAGCAGTTACTTCGGAGGGCCGGGAGTAGATACGCAGTATTTT
TRBD2,TRBV20-1,TRBJ2-5,many,CSARVSGRETQYF,TGCAGTGCTAGAGTTAGCGGGAGGGAGACCCAGTACTTC
-,TRBV5-1,TRBJ2-3,few,CASTNILSQDTQYF,TGCGCCAGCACCAATATCCTCTCCCAAGATACGCAGTATTTT
-,TRBV10-1,TRBJ1-1,once,CASRMQGPLEAFF,TGCGCCAGCAGGATGCAGGGTCCTCTTGAAGCTTTCTTT
TRBD2,TRBV27,TRBJ2-3,-,CASSRTSGGKSTDTQYF,TGTGCCAGCAGCCGGACTAGCGGGGGAAAAAGCACAGATACGCAGTATTTT
-,TRBV4-1,TRBJ1-2,few,CASSQGGVGGYTF,TGCGCCAGCAGCCAAGGGGGAGTAGGCGGCTACACCTTC
TRBD2,TRBV24-1,TRBJ2-7,few,CAPFGLAGGYEQYF,TGTGCCCCCTTCGGACTAGCGGGAGGGTACGAGCAGTACTTC
TRBD2,TRBV20-1,TRBJ2-1,-,CSARLGTSGSSNEQFF,TGCAGTGCTAGACTTGGGACTAGCGGGAGCTCTAATGAGCAGTTCTTC
-,TRBV7-3,TRBJ2-5,many,CASSFGPGETQYF,TGTGCCAGCAGCTTCGGCCCTGGGGAGACCCAGTACTTC
-,TRBV7-3,TRBJ2-3,few,CASSLGWGNTDTQYF,TGTGCCAGCAGCTTAGGTTGGGGGAATACAGATACGCAGTATTTT
-,TRBV4-2,TRBJ1-2,many,CASSQDHSIGYTF,TGTGCCAGCAGCCAAGACCATAGCATTGGCTACACCTTC
-,TRBV4-1,TRBJ2-5,few,CASSQVGGGETQYF,TGCGCCAGCAGCCAAGTAGGGGGGGGGGAGACCCAGTACTTC
-,TRBV12-3/TRBV12-4,TRBJ2-1,-,CASSLGGGDPGTQFF,TGTGCCAGCAGTTTAGGAGGGGGTGATCCAGGGACCCAGTTCTTC
TRBD2,TRBV20-1,TRBJ2-1,-,CSAPFSAGGRNEQFF,TGCAGTGCTCCCTTCTCGGCGGGGGGCAGGAATGAGCAGTTCTTC
TRBD2,TRBV10-3,TRBJ2-5,-,CAISELSGGQETQYF,TGTGCCATCAGTGAGCTCAGCGGGGGACAAGAGACCCAGTACTTC
-,TRBV7-8,TRBJ2-7,-,CASSLRTAYDYEQYF,TGTGCCAGCAGCTTGCGGACAGCATACGACTACGAGCAGTACTTC
TRBD1,TRBV28,TRBJ2-3,-,CASRSTGGPVGDTQYF,TGTGCCAGCAGGTCGACAGGGGGGCCTGTAGGGGATACGCAGTATTTT
-,TRBV24-1,TRBJ2-1,-,CATSDVRGGDEQFF,TGTGCCACCAGTGATGTGCGCGGGGGCGATGAGCAGTTCTTC
-,TRBV20-1,TRBJ2-2,once,CSARGSLGTTNTGELFF,TGCAGTGCTAGAGGATCTTTGGGGACGACGAACACCGGGGAGCTGTTTTTT
TRBD1,TRBV7-9,TRBJ2-5,-,CASSSNRGLMKTQYF,TGTGCCAGCAGCTCGAACAGGGGGCTGATGAAGACCCAGTACTTC
TRBD1,TRBV7-3,TRBJ1-1,few,CASSFSGTGSTEAFF,TGTGCCAGCAGCTTTTCCGGGACAGGGAGTACTGAAGCTTTCTTT
-,TRBV15,TRBJ2-3,-,CATSGLDTQYF,TGTGCCACCTCGGGGCTGGATACGCAGTATTTT
-,TRBV27,TRBJ2-6,few,CATGRGDGANVLTF,TGTGCCACCGGTCGGGGTGATGGGGCCAACGTCCTGACTTTC
-,TRBV6-6,TRBJ2-1,-,CASSYSHQRPSYNEQFF,TGTGCCAGCAGTTACTCTCATCAGCGGCCCTCCTACAATGAGCAGTTCTTC
TRBD1,TRBV2,TRBJ2-1,few,CASTPQGGQYYNEQFF,TGTGCCAGCACTCCCCAAGGGGGCCAGTACTACAATGAGCAGTTCTTC
TRBD2,TRBV6-6,TRBJ2-3,many,CASSYSGGTDTQYF,TGTGCCAGCAGTTACTCGGGGGGGACAGATACGCAGTATTTT
-,TRBV5-1,TRBJ1-1,-,CASSEMTGPTEAFF,TGCGCCAGCAGCGAGATGACAGGTCCCACTGAAGCTTTCTTT
TRBD1,TRBV20-1,TRBJ2-5,many,CSAIRTGQETQYF,TGCAGTGCCATACGGACAGGGCAAGAGACCCAGTACTTC
-,TRBV6-2/TRBV6-3,TRBJ2-3,few,CASSLGPVGPDAQYF,TGTGCCAGCTCTCTAGGGCCAGTCGGTCCAGATGCGCAGTATTTT
-,TRBV4-1,TRBJ2-3,-,CASSQDLGPDTQYF,TGCGCCAGCAGCCAAGATCTGGGGCCAGATACGCAGTATTTT
-,TRBV9,TRBJ2-1,few,CASSVDLVHEQFF,TGTGCCAGCAGCGTAGACTTGGTCCATGAGCAGTTCTTC
-,TRBV5-1,TRBJ2-1,-,CASSPPLDSNEQFF,TGCGCCAGCAGCCCCCCCCTCGACTCCAATGAGCAGTTCTTC
-,TRBV7-3,TRBJ2-7,-,CASSPGRGQLQQYF,TGTGCCAGCAGCCCAGGGCGGGGCCAGCTCCAGCAGTACTTC
-,TRBV3-1,TRBJ1-2,-,CASSQGRQGKGYTF,TGTGCCAGCAGCCAAGGCCGGCAGGGTAAAGGCTACACCTTC
TRBD2,TRBV27,TRBJ2-2,few,CASSRGLAGAGELFF,TGTGCCAGCAGTCGGGGACTAGCGGGGGCCGGGGAGCTGTTTTTT